This entry features one T cell receptor beta chain sequence. Its matching antigen is unknown. Each cDNA held unique molecular identifiers, and template switching gave it a universal primer site. TCRdb re-analysed the 5' RACE reads in MiXCR, keeping a single row per CDR3 protein. The sample has roughly 750,000 distinct CDR3 sequences; around 20% are singletons. This sample was taken from a study of identical twins. Study outcomes and limitations: Where beta out-of-frame sequences were concerned, excess twin sharing was weaker.

These data were also filed under a second study, of T cells expressing NK-cell markers.

The receptor comes from a woman in her late teens or twenties in good health. Sequenced: PBMCs.

CDR3 region: CASSLDSNFYNEQFF. The CDR3 DNA sequence: TGTGCCAGCAGCTTAGACAGCAATTTCTACAATGAGCAGTTCTTC. The chain combines TRBV7-2 with TRBJ2-1; the D is unclear. Between the trimmed V and J ends, which lost 1 base and 3 bases, there was a span of 10 bases. CDR3 length: 15 amino acids. The V gene's germline CDR1 is SGHTA and CDR2 FQGNSA.